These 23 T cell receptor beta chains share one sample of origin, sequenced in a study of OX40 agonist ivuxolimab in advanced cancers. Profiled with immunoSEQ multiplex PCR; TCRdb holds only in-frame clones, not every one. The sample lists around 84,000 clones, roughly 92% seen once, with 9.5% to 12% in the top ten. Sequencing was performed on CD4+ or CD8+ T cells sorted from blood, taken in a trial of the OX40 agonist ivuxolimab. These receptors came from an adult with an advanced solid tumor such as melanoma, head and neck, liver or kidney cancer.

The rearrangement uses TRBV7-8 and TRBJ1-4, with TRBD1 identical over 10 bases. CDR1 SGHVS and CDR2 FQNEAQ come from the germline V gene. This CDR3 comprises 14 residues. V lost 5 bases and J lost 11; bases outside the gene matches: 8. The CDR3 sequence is CASSPTGGALKLFF. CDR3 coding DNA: TGTGCCAGCAGCCCGACAGGGGGCGCGTTGAAACTGTTTTTT.

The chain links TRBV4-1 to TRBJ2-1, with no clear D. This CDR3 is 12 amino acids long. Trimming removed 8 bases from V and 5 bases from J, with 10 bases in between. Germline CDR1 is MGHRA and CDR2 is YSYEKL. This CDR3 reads CASGPSDNEQFF. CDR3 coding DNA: TGCGCCAGCGGACCTTCAGACAATGAGCAGTTCTTC.

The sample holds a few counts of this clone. The CDR3 loop is CATNYGYTF. The DNA for the CDR3 is TGCGCCACCAACTATGGCTACACCTTC. V usage is TRBV10-1 and J usage is TRBJ1-2; D gene unclear. Trimming took 10 bases from V and 2 from J, leaving 2 bases between them. The germline V gene has CDR1 WNHNN and CDR2 SYGVQD (reference sequence). The CDR3 is 9 amino acids.

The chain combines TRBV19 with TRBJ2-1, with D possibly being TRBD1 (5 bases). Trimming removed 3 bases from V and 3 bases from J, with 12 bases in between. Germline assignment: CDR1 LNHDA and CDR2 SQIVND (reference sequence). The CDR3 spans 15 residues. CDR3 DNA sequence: TGTGCCAGTAGTATCGGGCCAGGGATCTACAATGAGCAGTTCTTC. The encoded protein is CASSIGPGIYNEQFF.

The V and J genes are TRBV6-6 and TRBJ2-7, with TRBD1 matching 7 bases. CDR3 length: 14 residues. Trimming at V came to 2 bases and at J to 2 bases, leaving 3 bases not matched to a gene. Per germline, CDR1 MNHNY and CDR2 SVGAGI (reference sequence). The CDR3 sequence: CASSYAGQAYEQYF. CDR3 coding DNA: TGTGCCAGCAGTTACGCAGGACAGGCCTACGAGCAGTACTTC.

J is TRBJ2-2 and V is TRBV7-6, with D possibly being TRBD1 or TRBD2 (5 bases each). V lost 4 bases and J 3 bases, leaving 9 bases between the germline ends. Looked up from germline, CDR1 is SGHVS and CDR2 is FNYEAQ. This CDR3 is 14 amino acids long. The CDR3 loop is CASSSREYTGELFF. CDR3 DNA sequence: TGTGCCAGCAGCTCCAGGGAGTACACCGGGGAGCTGTTTTTT.

CDR3 bases: TGTGCCAGCAGCGTAACAGCAGGCTATGGCTACACCTTC. It encodes CASSVTAGYGYTF. The chain uses TRBV7-6 and TRBJ1-2; D uncertain. Trimming removed 5 bases at V and 4 bases at J, with 11 bases between. Germline V gives CDR1 SGHVS, CDR2 FNYEAQ. CDR3 length: 13 residues.

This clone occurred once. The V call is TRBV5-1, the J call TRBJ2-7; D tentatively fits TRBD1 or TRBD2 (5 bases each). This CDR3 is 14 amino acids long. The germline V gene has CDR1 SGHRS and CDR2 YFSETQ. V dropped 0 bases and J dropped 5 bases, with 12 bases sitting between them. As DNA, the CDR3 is TGCGCCAGCAGCTTGGATACGGGGCAGCACGAGCAGTACTTC. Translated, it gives CASSLDTGQHEQYF.

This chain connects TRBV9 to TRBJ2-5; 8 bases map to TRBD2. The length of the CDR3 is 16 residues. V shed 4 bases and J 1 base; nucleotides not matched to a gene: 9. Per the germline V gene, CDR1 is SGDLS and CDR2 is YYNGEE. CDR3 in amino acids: CASSPYQRGTQETQYF. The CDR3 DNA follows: TGTGCCAGCAGCCCCTATCAGCGGGGGACCCAAGAGACCCAGTACTTC.

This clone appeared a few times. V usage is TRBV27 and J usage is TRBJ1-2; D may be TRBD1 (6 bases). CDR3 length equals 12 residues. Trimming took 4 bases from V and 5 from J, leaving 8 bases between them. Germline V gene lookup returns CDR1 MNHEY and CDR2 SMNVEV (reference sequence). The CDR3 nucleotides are TGTGCCAGCAGTTCCAGGGGATATGGCTACACCTTC. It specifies CASSSRGYGYTF.

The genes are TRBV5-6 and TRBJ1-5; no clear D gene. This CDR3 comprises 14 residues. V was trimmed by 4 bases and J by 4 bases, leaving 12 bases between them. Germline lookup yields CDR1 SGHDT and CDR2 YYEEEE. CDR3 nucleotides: TGTGCCAGCAGCGCGGCGGCAGAGAATCAGCCCCAGCATTTT. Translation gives CASSAAAENQPQHF.

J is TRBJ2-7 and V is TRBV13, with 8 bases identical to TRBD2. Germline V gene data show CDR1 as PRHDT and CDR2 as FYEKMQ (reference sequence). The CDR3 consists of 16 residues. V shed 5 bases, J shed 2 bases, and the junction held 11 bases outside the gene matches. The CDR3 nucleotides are TGTGCCAGCAGCGCGCAGGGAGCGGGGGTTACCTACGAGCAGTACTTC. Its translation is CASSAQGAGVTYEQYF.

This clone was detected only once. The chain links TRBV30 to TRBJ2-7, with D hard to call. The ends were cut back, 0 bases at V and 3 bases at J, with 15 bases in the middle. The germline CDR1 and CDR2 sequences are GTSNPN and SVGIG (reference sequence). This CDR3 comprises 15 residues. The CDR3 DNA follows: TGTGCCTGGAGTGTCGGGCCCATCATCAACTACGAGCAGTACTTC. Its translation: CAWSVGPIINYEQYF.

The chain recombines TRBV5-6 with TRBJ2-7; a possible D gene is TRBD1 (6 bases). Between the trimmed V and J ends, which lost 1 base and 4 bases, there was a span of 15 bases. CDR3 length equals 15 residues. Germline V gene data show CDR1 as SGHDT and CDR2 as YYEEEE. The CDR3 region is CASSLYSRGRYEQYF. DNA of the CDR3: TGTGCCAGCAGCTTGTACTCCAGGGGAAGGTACGAGCAGTACTTC.

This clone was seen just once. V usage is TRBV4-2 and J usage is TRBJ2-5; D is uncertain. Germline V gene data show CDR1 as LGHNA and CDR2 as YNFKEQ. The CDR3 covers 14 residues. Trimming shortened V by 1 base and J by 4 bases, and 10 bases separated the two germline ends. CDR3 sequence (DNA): TGTGCCAGCAGCCAAGGGCGCATTAGAGAGACCCAGTACTTC. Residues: CASSQGRIRETQYF.

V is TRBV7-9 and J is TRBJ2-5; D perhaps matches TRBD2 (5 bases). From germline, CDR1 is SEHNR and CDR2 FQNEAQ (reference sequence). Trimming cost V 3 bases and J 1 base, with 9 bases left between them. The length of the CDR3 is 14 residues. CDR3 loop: CASSFGLTQETQYF. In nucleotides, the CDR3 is TGTGCCAGCAGCTTCGGACTCACCCAAGAGACCCAGTACTTC.

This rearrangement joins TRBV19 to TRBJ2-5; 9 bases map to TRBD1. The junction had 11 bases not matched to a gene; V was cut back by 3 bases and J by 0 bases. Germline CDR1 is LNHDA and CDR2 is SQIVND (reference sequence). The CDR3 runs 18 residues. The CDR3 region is CASSIRDRATWYQETQYF. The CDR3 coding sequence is TGTGCCAGTAGTATTAGGGACAGGGCTACTTGGTACCAAGAGACCCAGTACTTC.

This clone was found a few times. The CDR3 reads CASSFGGLSPYGYTF. CDR3 sequence (DNA): TGTGCCAGCAGCTTCGGGGGGCTCTCACCATATGGCTACACCTTC. This sequence joins TRBV11-2 and TRBJ1-2, with D possibly being TRBD1 (6 bases). Trimming removed 3 bases at V and 5 bases at J, with 16 bases between. CDR3 size: 15 residues. From germline, CDR1 is SGHAT and CDR2 FQNNGV.

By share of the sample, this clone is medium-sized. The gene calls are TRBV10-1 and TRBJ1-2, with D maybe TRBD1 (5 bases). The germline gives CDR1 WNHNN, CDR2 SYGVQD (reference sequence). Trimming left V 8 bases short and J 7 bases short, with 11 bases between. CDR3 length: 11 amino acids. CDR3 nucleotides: TGCGCCAGCGGACAAGGCCTTGGCTACACCTTC. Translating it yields CASGQGLGYTF.

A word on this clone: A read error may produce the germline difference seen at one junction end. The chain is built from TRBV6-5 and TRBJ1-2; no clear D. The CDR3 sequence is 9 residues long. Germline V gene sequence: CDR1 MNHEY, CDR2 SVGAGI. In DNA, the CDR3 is TGTGCCAGCAGTGAGTCACCTTCCTTC. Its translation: CASSESPSF.

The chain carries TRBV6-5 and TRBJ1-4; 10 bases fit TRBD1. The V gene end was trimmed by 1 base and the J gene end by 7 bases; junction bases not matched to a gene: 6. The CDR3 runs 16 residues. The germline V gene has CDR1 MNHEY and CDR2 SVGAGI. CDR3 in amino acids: CASSYWGGQGIEKLFF. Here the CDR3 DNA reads TGTGCCAGCAGTTACTGGGGGGGACAGGGGATTGAAAAACTGTTTTTT.

The CDR3 spells CASSQEFGGGIMADTQYF. The CDR3 bases are TGCGCCAGCAGCCAAGAATTCGGGGGGGGAATTATGGCAGATACGCAGTATTTT. The chain carries TRBV4-3 and TRBJ2-3; TRBD2 agrees at 8 bases. V lost 0 bases to trimming and J lost 4 bases; unmatched junction nucleotides: 12. The germline gives CDR1 LGHNA, CDR2 YSLEER. The CDR3 loop spans 18 amino acids.

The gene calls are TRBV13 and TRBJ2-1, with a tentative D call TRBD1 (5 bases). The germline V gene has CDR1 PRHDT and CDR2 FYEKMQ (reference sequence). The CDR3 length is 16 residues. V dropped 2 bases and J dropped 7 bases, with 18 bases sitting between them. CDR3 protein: CASSLFGSQGGNEQFF. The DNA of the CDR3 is TGTGCCAGCAGCTTATTTGGTAGTCAGGGTGGAAATGAGCAGTTCTTC.